Presented here are 21 T cell receptor beta chains from one specimen sequenced in a study of PD-1 and CTLA-4 blockade in melanoma. The assay was immunoSEQ multiplex PCR, and TCRdb's table has in-frame clones only and misses some. This table has 25,000 to 35,000 clones, about 91% appearing once. Sequencing was performed on CD8+ T cells from peripheral blood, taken from a patient given anti-PD-1 treatment. These receptors were collected from a human donor with melanoma.

The V and J genes are TRBV5-8 and TRBJ2-7; possible D gene TRBD2, 7 bases. V gave up 6 bases and J gave up 2 bases, with 15 bases separating them. The CDR3 spans 14 residues. Germline V gene sequence: CDR1 SGHTS, CDR2 YDEGEE. CDR3 protein: CASTEGGAAYEQYF. The CDR3 coding sequence is TGTGCCAGCACCGAGGGGGGGGCAGCCTACGAGCAGTACTTC.

The chain recombines TRBV27 with TRBJ2-1; D remains unclear. This CDR3 contains 13 residues. Germline CDR1 reads MNHEY; CDR2 reads SMNVEV (reference sequence). Trimming cost V 3 bases and J 5 bases, with 8 bases left between them. This chain's CDR3 is CASSLGSNNEQFF. DNA of the CDR3: TGTGCCAGCAGTTTGGGCAGCAACAATGAGCAGTTCTTC.

The chain is built from TRBV18 and TRBJ2-5, with no clear D. The CDR3 has 13 residues. Germline V gene data show CDR1 as KGHSH and CDR2 as LQKENI. Deletions cut 4 bases from V and 3 bases from J, with 9 bases between. DNA of the CDR3: TGTGCCAGCTCACACCGGCCAGAAGAGACCCAGTACTTC. Translation: CASSHRPEETQYF.

The chain has TRBV6-5 and TRBJ1-5; no clear D gene. The V end lost 9 bases, the J end lost 2 bases, and 11 bases lay between the germline ends. CDR3 length equals 13 residues. Germline V CDR1 and CDR2: MNHEY, SVGAGI. As DNA, the CDR3 is TGTGCCAGTTCTTACACGGGCAATCAGCCCCAGCATTTT. Its protein is CASSYTGNQPQHF.

This clone was seen just once. The rearrangement joins TRBV7-9 to TRBJ2-1, with D perhaps matching TRBD2 (7 bases). This CDR3 region has 16 residues. Germline CDR1 is SEHNR and CDR2 is FQNEAQ (reference sequence). Trimming removed 4 bases at V and 3 bases at J, with 16 bases between. The CDR3: CASSSGAGVGYNEQFF. The DNA for the CDR3 is TGTGCCAGCAGCTCGGGGGCGGGAGTAGGCTACAATGAGCAGTTCTTC.

V gene TRBV25-1 combines with J gene TRBJ2-7, with 7 nucleotides matching TRBD1. This CDR3 spans 14 amino acids. After removal of 6 bases from V and 5 bases from J, the junction contained 10 bases not matched to a gene. Germline lookup yields CDR1 MGHDK and CDR2 SYGVNS. CDR3: CASSPGQPTHEQYF. The CDR3 nucleotides read TGTGCCAGCAGCCCGGGACAGCCTACGCACGAGCAGTACTTC.

The chain combines TRBV27 with TRBJ2-3; 7 bases map to TRBD1. V gave up 6 bases and J gave up 2 bases; unmatched junction bases: 5. CDR1 is MNHEY, CDR2 SMNVEV, per germline (reference sequence). This CDR3 has 14 amino acids. The CDR3 DNA sequence: TGTGCCAGCAGCTGGGACAGCTACACAGATACGCAGTATTTT. This encodes CASSWDSYTDTQYF.

V usage is TRBV2 and J usage is TRBJ1-2, with D unclear. Germline values: CDR1 SNHLY, CDR2 FYNNEI. The V end lost 6 bases, the J end lost 2 bases, and 7 bases lay between the germline ends. There are 12 residues in the CDR3. The CDR3, as DNA: TGTGCCAGCAGCCCGGGAAACTATGGCTACACCTTC. This sequence encodes CASSPGNYGYTF. The whole variable domain, filled in from reference TRBV2 and TRBJ1-2, reads EPEVTQTPSHQVTQMGQEVILRCVPISNHLYFYWYRQILGQKVEFLVSFYNNEISEKSEIFDDQFSVERPDGSNFTLKIRSTKLEDSAMYFCASSPGNYGYTFGSGTRLTVV.

This clone was counted a few times. This rearrangement joins TRBV7-9 to TRBJ1-1; 7 bases line up with TRBD1. Germline assignment: CDR1 SEHNR and CDR2 FQNEAQ (reference sequence). The CDR3 has 13 residues. The V gene end was trimmed by 8 bases and the J gene end by 0 bases; junction bases not matched to a gene: 3. The DNA for the CDR3 is TGTGCCAGCCGACAGGGATTGAACACTGAAGCTTTCTTT. This translates into CASRQGLNTEAFF.

Only a few counts were recorded for this clone. The J gene is TRBJ2-3, the V gene TRBV2, with 7 nucleotides matching TRBD2. The CDR3 has 17 amino acids. Germline values: CDR1 SNHLY, CDR2 FYNNEI. Unmatched junction bases numbered 12, after V lost 1 base and J lost 5 bases. The CDR3 DNA reads as TGTGCCAGCAGTGAAGATTTAGAGGGAGGGCCCAGAGATACGCAGTATTTT. Translation: CASSEDLEGGPRDTQYF.

This clone occurred once. The V gene is TRBV29-1, the J gene TRBJ2-5; D is undetermined. Trimming cost V 2 bases and J 10 bases, with 17 bases left between them. Germline values: CDR1 SQVTM, CDR2 ANQGSEA. The CDR3 extends over 13 amino acids. The CDR3 reads CSVEMVGWMVQYF. In DNA form, the CDR3 reads TGCAGCGTTGAAATGGTGGGATGGATGGTCCAGTACTTC.

This chain joins TRBV3-1 (or the pseudogene TRBV3-2) and TRBJ2-7, with 13 bases that match TRBD2. The germline V gene has CDR1 LGHDT and CDR2 YNNKEL (reference sequence). The trim removed 8 bases at V and 3 bases at J, leaving 4 bases unmatched. The CDR3 is 14 residues long. Written as DNA, the CDR3 is TGTGCCAGCGGAACTAGCGGGAGGGACTACGAGCAGTACTTC. Encoded protein: CASGTSGRDYEQYF.

The genes are TRBV6-4 and TRBJ1-2; 12 nucleotides match TRBD1. Germline V gene data show CDR1 as MRHNA and CDR2 as SNTAGT. The CDR3 loop spans 17 amino acids. With V trimmed by 0 bases and J by 5 bases, 7 bases remained unmatched. In DNA form, the CDR3 reads TGTGCCAGCAGTGACTCGGAGGGGACAGGGGGCCCTTATGGCTACACCTTC. It is translated as CASSDSEGTGGPYGYTF.

This clone showed up just once. The rearrangement uses TRBV14 and TRBJ1-1; D may be TRBD1 (5 bases). V lost 5 bases and J lost 3, with 10 bases in between. CDR3 length: 13 amino acids. The germline V gene encodes CDR1 SGHDN and CDR2 FVKESK. DNA of the CDR3: TGTGCCAGCAGCACCCGGGGGGACACTGAAGCTTTCTTT. Its protein product is CASSTRGDTEAFF. Together with reference TRBV14 and TRBJ1-1, the CDR3 gives the full variable domain: EAGVTQFPSHSVIEKGQTVTLRCDPISGHDNLYWYRRVMGKEIKFLLHFVKESKQDESGMPNNRFLAERTGGTYSTLKVQPAELEDSGVYFCASSTRGDTEAFFGQGTRLTVV.

The chain is built from TRBV27 and TRBJ2-1; D gene uncertain. V was trimmed by 5 bases and J by 3 bases, leaving 11 bases between them. This CDR3 has 14 amino acids. The V gene's germline CDR1 is MNHEY and CDR2 SMNVEV (reference sequence). CDR3 protein: CASSPLTGYNEQFF. CDR3 nucleotide sequence: TGTGCCAGCAGTCCATTAACGGGCTACAATGAGCAGTTCTTC.

This sequence joins TRBV19 and TRBJ2-1, with D uncertain. Germline V CDR1 and CDR2: LNHDA, SQIVND (reference sequence). The length of the CDR3 is 13 residues. Trimming pared 3 bases from V and 6 bases from J, leaving 9 bases between. CDR3 in DNA: TGTGCCAGTAGTATGGGCAGCCCCAATGAGCAGTTCTTC. Its protein product is CASSMGSPNEQFF.

The chain has TRBV3-1 (or the pseudogene TRBV3-2) and TRBJ2-7; TRBD2 agrees at 12 bases. The ends lost 6 bases at V and 0 bases at J; junction bases unmatched: 3. This CDR3 contains 15 residues. Germline CDR1 reads LGHDT; CDR2 reads YNNKEL (reference sequence). For the CDR3, the DNA is TGTGCCAGCAGTGGACTAGCGGGATTCTCCTACGAGCAGTACTTC. Its translation is CASSGLAGFSYEQYF.

In DNA, the CDR3 is TGTGCCAGCAGCTTAGTGGTGGGCACGGACTCCTACGAGCAGTACTTC. This codes for CASSLVVGTDSYEQYF. J is TRBJ2-7 and V is TRBV7-9; D not certain. The CDR3 is 16 residues long. Trimming stripped 1 base from V and 0 bases from J, with 13 bases between. Germline V gene sequence: CDR1 SEHNR, CDR2 FQNEAQ (reference sequence).

The J gene is TRBJ2-1, the V gene TRBV6-5; perhaps D is TRBD1 or TRBD2 (5 bases each). CDR1 and CDR2 (germline): MNHEY, SVGAGI. There are 13 residues in the CDR3. The germline V and J ends were trimmed by 7 bases and 7 bases, with 14 bases remaining between them. CDR3: CASIDGARNEQFF. The CDR3 bases are TGTGCCAGCATCGACGGGGCGAGGAATGAGCAGTTCTTC.

This chain uses TRBV2 with TRBJ1-4, with D possibly TRBD1 on 5 matching bases. V was clipped by 6 bases and J by 5 bases, with 7 bases between them. The CDR3 totals 12 residues. Germline CDR1 is SNHLY and CDR2 is FYNNEI. CDR3 sequence (DNA): TGTGCCAGCAGAAGACAGAATGAAAAACTGTTTTTT. It encodes CASRRQNEKLFF. The full variable domain, completed using reference TRBV2 and TRBJ1-4, is EPEVTQTPSHQVTQMGQEVILRCVPISNHLYFYWYRQILGQKVEFLVSFYNNEISEKSEIFDDQFSVERPDGSNFTLKIRSTKLEDSAMYFCASRRQNEKLFFGSGTQLSVL.

This chain uses TRBV19 with TRBJ1-1; the D gene is possibly TRBD1 (6 bases). The V and J ends lost 3 bases and 1 base respectively, with 12 bases between them. This CDR3 contains 15 residues. Germline CDR1 is LNHDA and CDR2 is SQIVND (reference sequence). The CDR3 region is CASSITGTPNTEAFF. The CDR3 DNA is TGTGCCAGTAGTATTACCGGGACACCGAACACTGAAGCTTTCTTT. Full variable domain (outside the CDR3, taken from reference TRBV19 and TRBJ1-1): DGGITQSPKYLFRKEGQNVTLSCEQNLNHDAMYWYRQDPGQGLRLIYYSQIVNDFQKGDIAEGYSVSREKKESFPLTVTSAQKNPTAFYLCASSITGTPNTEAFFGQGTRLTVV.